The 11 T cell receptor beta chains below all came from one sample that was sequenced in a study of blood T cells in healthy people across ages. It was with a sample-barcoded 5' primer and a J-beta primer mix that a second PCR of roughly 7 to 12 cycles was run. TCRdb re-called the 5' RACE reads through MiXCR, storing one row per CDR3 protein. The sample comprises just under 550,000 distinct CDR3 sequences, 20% to 30% of which are singletons, and roughly 10% rests with the top ten. The sample was also reused in another study, on T cells of mothers and their children.

Material for sequencing was blood. Every receptor here comes from a boy younger than 18 in good health.

A few counts support this clonotype. The chain combines TRBV19 with TRBJ2-1, with D possibly matching TRBD2 (6 bases). The CDR3 has 14 residues. The germline gives CDR1 LNHDA, CDR2 SQIVND (reference sequence). Trimming pared 6 bases from V and 6 bases from J, leaving 15 bases between. The CDR3 protein is CASRPAGSGNEQFF. CDR3 nucleotide sequence: TGTGCCAGTAGGCCCGCGGGGTCCGGCAATGAGCAGTTCTTC.

This chain joins TRBV6-5 and TRBJ1-6, with a tentative D call TRBD1 (5 bases). The germline V gene encodes CDR1 MNHEY and CDR2 SVGAGI. The CDR3 covers 12 residues. V lost 3 bases, J lost 10 bases, and 7 bases lay in between. CDR3 region: CASSYRGSPLHF. The CDR3 bases are TGTGCCAGCAGTTATCGGGGGTCACCCCTCCACTTT.

The V gene is TRBV9, the J gene TRBJ1-4, with no clear D. Germline V gene lookup returns CDR1 SGDLS and CDR2 YYNGEE. CDR3 size: 12 residues. V lost 0 bases, J lost 6 bases, and 3 bases lay in between. CDR3 protein: CASSVDDEKLFF. Written as DNA, the CDR3 is TGTGCCAGCAGCGTAGACGATGAAAAACTGTTTTTT.

This chain links TRBV11-2 with TRBJ2-4, with TRBD2 matching 14 bases. Germline V gene lookup returns CDR1 SGHAT and CDR2 FQNNGV. V lost 5 bases, J lost 8 bases, and 20 bases stayed unmatched. The CDR3 sequence is 20 residues long. CDR3 sequence: CASSGIPGLAGARRGDIQYF. CDR3 nucleotides: TGTGCCAGCAGCGGAATCCCGGGACTAGCGGGAGCCCGGCGGGGTGACATTCAGTACTTC.

This clonotype was seen repeatedly, ten times or more. The rearrangement links TRBV7-2 to TRBJ2-1; TRBD1 matches 10 bases. The CDR3 spans 15 residues. Germline V lookup: CDR1 SGHTA, CDR2 FQGNSA. J was trimmed by 6 bases and V by 6 bases; bases with no gene match: 8. As DNA, the CDR3 is TGTGCCAGCAGTCGTGCCGGGACAGGGGTCAATGAGCAGTTCTTC. Amino acids: CASSRAGTGVNEQFF.

This clonotype showed up just a few times. The V call is TRBV6-1, the J call TRBJ2-1; D uncertain. Trimming stripped 3 bases from V and 9 bases from J, with 15 bases between. This CDR3 is built from 14 residues. Per germline, CDR1 MNHNS and CDR2 SASEGT. CDR3 amino acids: CASSDRVGVSEQFF. In DNA form, the CDR3 reads TGTGCCAGCAGTGATAGGGTGGGTGTAAGTGAGCAGTTCTTC.

In its sample, this clonotype was seen a few times. The chain joins TRBV6-5 to TRBJ1-1; TRBD1 matches 8 bases. With 6 bases clipped from V and 5 bases from J, the junction kept 8 bases outside the gene matches. This CDR3 spans 14 amino acids. Germline CDR1 reads MNHEY; CDR2 reads SVGAGI. CDR3 sequence: CASRSRGLRTEAFF. The DNA of the CDR3 is TGTGCCAGCAGATCCAGGGGGCTGAGAACTGAAGCTTTCTTT.

The J gene is TRBJ2-5, the V gene TRBV7-2, with D unresolved. Trimming left V 1 base short and J 1 base short, with 7 bases between. The CDR3 is 14 residues long. Germline V gene lookup returns CDR1 SGHTA and CDR2 FQGNSA. The CDR3 sequence: CASSLVFGQETQYF. CDR3 nucleotides: TGTGCCAGCAGCTTAGTTTTTGGCCAAGAGACCCAGTACTTC. The full variable domain, completed using reference TRBV7-2 and TRBJ2-5, is GAGVSQSPSNKVTEKGKDVELRCDPISGHTALYWYRQSLGQGLEFLIYFQGNSAPDKSGLPSDRFSAERTGGSVSTLTIQRTQQEDSAVYLCASSLVFGQETQYFGPGTRLLVL.

The V gene is TRBV9, the J gene TRBJ2-7; 7 bases align to TRBD2. The CDR3 sequence is 12 residues long. In germline, CDR1 is SGDLS, CDR2 YYNGEE. The ends lost 10 bases at V and 3 bases at J; junction bases unmatched: 7. The CDR3 DNA sequence: TGTGCCCCCCCCGGGGGGAACTACGAGCAGTACTTC. Its translation is CAPPGGNYEQYF.

V gene TRBV29-1 combines with J gene TRBJ1-2; no clear D gene. V lost 3 bases and J 5 bases, leaving 10 bases between the germline ends. The length of the CDR3 is 12 residues. Germline V CDR1 and CDR2: SQVTM, ANQGSEA. The CDR3 nucleotides are TGCAGCGTTGATCAGTTCCAGTATGGCTACACCTTC. Translated: CSVDQFQYGYTF.

This clonotype was seen only a few times. The chain carries TRBV7-3 and TRBJ2-1; unclear D gene. V was trimmed by 5 bases and J by 4 bases, leaving 9 bases between them. The CDR3 spans 13 residues. CDR1 is SGHTA and CDR2 is FQGTGA in the germline V gene. CDR3 protein: CASSQQRYNEQFF. The CDR3 DNA is TGTGCCAGCAGCCAACAGCGATACAATGAGCAGTTCTTC. Looking up the rest from reference TRBV7-3 and TRBJ2-1 gives the full variable domain: GAGVSQTPSNKVTEKGKYVELRCDPISGHTALYWYRQSLGQGPEFLIYFQGTGAADDSGLPNDRFFAVRPEGSVSTLKIQRTERGDSAVYLCASSQQRYNEQFFGPGTRLTVL.